This T cell receptor (beta chain) was identified in a study of shared T cell receptors in the human thymus. CDR3 length equals 13 residues. V was pared by 3 bases and J by 4 bases, with 8 bases between. Germline loops: CDR1 LNHNV, CDR2 YYDKDF (reference sequence). Generated by immunoSEQ multiplex PCR, the TCRdb table keeps only in-frame clones and is missing some. This sample has roughly 660,000 clones, with 88% found just once. These data are also associated with another study on human thymus T cells.

Sequencing was carried out using thymocytes. V is TRBV15 and J is TRBJ2-3, with D possibly matching TRBD2 (5 bases). The receptor was isolated from a boy under three years old with a congenital heart defect. CDR3 sequence: CATSRALADTQYF. The CDR3 DNA follows: TGTGCCACCAGCAGGGCACTAGCAGATACGCAGTATTTT.